This entry lists 13 T cell receptor beta chains sequenced from one sample in a study of blood T cell repertoires in COVID-19. TCRdb's copy holds only in-frame clones and misses some; the assay was immunoSEQ multiplex PCR. The sample has around 300,000 clones; over 75% are singletons. Sequencing was done on a sample of peripheral blood. The receptor set was obtained from a woman aged 25 to 39 with COVID-19, enrolled during active disease.

The rearrangement joins TRBV2 to TRBJ2-3; 7 bases map to TRBD2. The CDR3 extends over 15 amino acids. CDR1 is SNHLY, CDR2 FYNNEI, per germline. V lost 6 bases to trimming and J lost 0 bases; unmatched junction nucleotides: 6. The chain's CDR3 is CASRLAVTSTDTQYF. The CDR3, as DNA: TGTGCCAGCAGGCTAGCGGTTACCAGCACAGATACGCAGTATTTT.

The chain's CDR3 is CASSFVQLYSYNSPLHF. CDR3 nucleotides: TGTGCCAGCAGTTTTGTACAGCTTTACTCCTATAATTCACCCCTCCACTTT. V and J are TRBV28 and TRBJ1-6; D uncertain. Trimming shortened V by 3 bases and J by 0 bases, and 12 bases separated the two germline ends. Germline-derived CDR1 and CDR2 are MDHEN and SYDVKM. This CDR3 has 17 amino acids. The whole variable domain, filled in from reference TRBV28 and TRBJ1-6, reads DVKVTQSSRYLVKRTGEKVFLECVQDMDHENMFWYRQDPGLGLRLIYFSYDVKMKEKGDIPEGYSVSREKKERFSLILESASTNQTSMYLCASSFVQLYSYNSPLHFGNGTRLTVT.

The genes are TRBV4-1 and TRBJ1-1; D call uncertain. This CDR3 has 14 amino acids. Germline CDR1 MGHRA, CDR2 YSYEKL. V was trimmed by 0 bases and J by 1 base, leaving 6 bases between them. The CDR3 protein is CASSQDLWNTEAFF. The CDR3 DNA is TGCGCCAGCAGCCAAGATCTCTGGAACACTGAAGCTTTCTTT.

This chain uses TRBV2 with TRBJ2-2; D might be TRBD2 (5 bases). In germline, CDR1 is SNHLY, CDR2 FYNNEI. V lost 7 bases, J lost 3 bases, and 12 bases lay in between. The CDR3 consists of 14 residues. The CDR3 DNA reads TGTGCCAGCACATCCTTCGGGGACACCGGGGAGCTGTTTTTT. Its translation is CASTSFGDTGELFF.

V gene TRBV9 combines with J gene TRBJ2-3; TRBD2 might be the D (5 bases). This CDR3 is built from 15 residues. The germline V gene has CDR1 SGDLS and CDR2 YYNGEE. The ends were cut back, 3 bases at V and 0 bases at J, with 11 bases in the middle. The CDR3 sequence: CASSEEDGSTDTQYF. The DNA of the CDR3 is TGTGCCAGCAGCGAGGAGGACGGGAGCACAGATACGCAGTATTTT.

The chain links TRBV30 to TRBJ1-4, with unresolved D. Trimming took 2 bases from V and 9 from J, leaving 19 bases between them. This CDR3 spans 15 amino acids. Germline CDR1 reads GTSNPN; CDR2 reads SVGIG (reference sequence). The CDR3 sequence: CAWSSGRHQNQKLFF. CDR3 nucleotides: TGTGCCTGGAGTTCCGGAAGACACCAGAATCAAAAACTGTTTTTT.

In its sample, this clone was seen once. The CDR3 here is CASSLRAGNYNEQFF. DNA for the CDR3: TGTGCCAGCAGCTTACGAGCGGGGAACTACAATGAGCAGTTCTTC. The rearrangement joins TRBV7-6 to TRBJ2-1, with TRBD2 matching over 7 bases. The CDR3 covers 15 residues. The trim removed 2 bases at V and 3 bases at J, leaving 4 bases unmatched. The germline gives CDR1 SGHVS, CDR2 FNYEAQ.

V and J are TRBV4-3 and TRBJ1-4; a weak D match, TRBD1 (5 bases). Trimming cost V 1 base and J 3 bases, with 12 bases left between them. Germline lookup yields CDR1 LGHNA and CDR2 YSLEER. The CDR3 contains 16 residues. Here the CDR3 reads CASSQGGRGANEKLFF. CDR3 nucleotides: TGCGCCAGCAGCCAAGGGGGCCGCGGAGCTAATGAAAAACTGTTTTTT.

The chain carries TRBV9 and TRBJ2-5; 8 nucleotides agree with TRBD2. Germline V gives CDR1 SGDLS, CDR2 YYNGEE. V was pared by 3 bases and J by 5 bases, with 12 bases of the junction left unmatched. The CDR3 consists of 16 residues. The CDR3 bases are TGTGCCAGCAGCGAAGGACTAGCAGGAGGAAGGGAGACCCAGTACTTC. Translated, it gives CASSEGLAGGRETQYF.

As regards this clone: Given a much more abundant clone one base away, this may be a read error. The CDR3, as DNA: TGTGCCAGCAGTCGGACAGACTCTGGAAACACCATATATTTT. Amino acids: CASSRTDSGNTIYF. The chain carries TRBV6-5 and TRBJ2-2; TRBD1 might be the D (6 bases). Gene TRBJ1-3 matches the end of the DNA better, so the J call may be wrong. The CDR3 length is 14 residues. Looked up from germline, CDR1 is MNHEY and CDR2 is SVGAGI.

V is TRBV10-1 and J is TRBJ2-1, with TRBD2 matching 8 bases. CDR1 is WNHNN and CDR2 is SYGVQD in the germline V gene (reference sequence). The CDR3 is made up of 15 amino acids. J gave up 4 bases and V 3 bases, and 5 bases lay outside the gene matches. For the CDR3, the DNA is TGCGCCAGCAGTGATGGACTAGCCAGATACAATGAGCAGTTCTTC. Its translation: CASSDGLARYNEQFF.

This clone was seen a few times. The gene calls are TRBV4-3 and TRBJ2-7; 8 bases agree with TRBD2. Germline-derived CDR1 and CDR2 are LGHNA and YSLEER. The CDR3 totals 16 residues. Trimming removed 1 base from V and 0 bases from J; junction bases left unmatched: 5. CDR3 residues: CASSQGTSGISYEQYF. For the CDR3, the DNA is TGCGCCAGCAGCCAAGGAACTAGCGGAATCTCCTACGAGCAGTACTTC.

The CDR3 DNA sequence: TGTGCCAGCAGCTTAGATAGACAGGGGTTGAGGAGTGGCTACACCTTC. It is translated as CASSLDRQGLRSGYTF. The V and J genes are TRBV11-2 and TRBJ1-2, with 8 positions matching TRBD1. The trim removed 0 bases at V and 7 bases at J, leaving 10 bases unmatched. The CDR3 has 16 residues. CDR1 and CDR2 (germline): SGHAT, FQNNGV. The whole variable domain, filled in from reference TRBV11-2 and TRBJ1-2, reads EAGVAQSPRYKIIEKRQSVAFWCNPISGHATLYWYQQILGQGPKLLIQFQNNGVVDDSQLPKDRFSAERLKGVDSTLKIQPAKLEDSAVYLCASSLDRQGLRSGYTFGSGTRLTVV.